Listed here are 30 T cell receptor beta chains from one sample, sequenced in a study of blood T cells in healthy people across ages. Then a second PCR, running about 6 to 11 cycles, was carried out with a sample-barcoded 5' primer and a J-beta primer mix. TCRdb called the 5' RACE reads again in MiXCR, with one record for every CDR3 protein. The sample gives about 1.1 million distinct CDR3 sequences, under 40% of which show up once; around 13% is in the top ten. Sequenced material: blood. These receptor sequences come from a young man in good health.

The chain employs TRBV4-1 and TRBJ1-2, with D perhaps TRBD1 (5 bases). Deletions cut 0 bases from V and 3 bases from J, with 11 bases between. The CDR3 has 15 amino acids. Germline CDR1 is MGHRA and CDR2 is YSYEKL. The CDR3 DNA is TGCGCCAGCAGCCAAGAATGGGGGGTCGACTATGGCTACACCTTC. It is translated as CASSQEWGVDYGYTF.

This clonotype has a handful of counts. The J gene is TRBJ2-1, the V gene TRBV3-1, with a tentative D call TRBD1 (5 bases). CDR3 size: 11 residues. V lost 10 bases and J lost 8, with 12 bases in between. CDR1 LGHDT and CDR2 YNNKEL come from the germline V gene (reference sequence). CDR3 loop: CAIGQGDEQFF. In DNA, the CDR3 is TGTGCCATCGGCCAGGGCGATGAGCAGTTCTTC.

This clonotype has just a few counts. The chain joins TRBV7-9 to TRBJ1-4, with TRBD1 identical over 8 bases. Per germline, CDR1 SEHNR and CDR2 FQNEAQ (reference sequence). CDR3 length equals 16 residues. The J segment lost 0 bases and the V segment lost 2 bases, leaving 2 bases of the junction unmatched. Here the CDR3 reads CASSLSGGPTNEKLFF. The CDR3 coding sequence is TGTGCCAGCAGCTTATCAGGGGGCCCAACTAATGAAAAACTGTTTTTT.

This clonotype was counted only a few times. This sequence joins TRBV2 and TRBJ2-1; TRBD2 is a possible D gene (6 bases). The germline V gene has CDR1 SNHLY and CDR2 FYNNEI. V dropped 6 bases and J dropped 8 bases, with 20 bases sitting between them. This CDR3 comprises 15 residues. CDR3: CASSPVPTSSDEQFF. CDR3 nucleotides: TGTGCCAGCAGCCCTGTCCCCACTAGCAGCGATGAGCAGTTCTTC.

The chain has TRBV20-1 and TRBJ1-1; 9 bases agree with TRBD1. With 6 bases clipped from V and 7 bases from J, the junction kept 18 bases outside the gene matches. Germline V gene data show CDR1 as DFQATT and CDR2 as SNEGSKA (reference sequence). The length of the CDR3 is 16 residues. In DNA, the CDR3 is TGCAGTGCGACCTCCACAGGGGGCGCAGGGTTTGGTGAAGCTTTCTTT. Translating it yields CSATSTGGAGFGEAFF.

A remark on this clonotype: A junction end diverges from the germline sequence, so it may reflect a read error. The J gene is TRBJ1-5, the V gene TRBV5-5, with a possible D match to TRBD1 (5 bases). The CDR3 covers 15 residues. Germline V lookup: CDR1 SGHKS, CDR2 YYEKEE (reference sequence). CDR3 nucleotide sequence: TGTGCCAGCAGCTTGGTCGGGGCGCGCAATCAGTCCCAGCATTTT. Translated: CASSLVGARNQSQHF.

CDR3 sequence (DNA): TGTGCCAGCAGTCCCCTCGGTGGGGTACATGGCTACACCTTC. This translates into CASSPLGGVHGYTF. J is TRBJ1-2 and V is TRBV6-5; unclear D gene. Germline CDR1 and CDR2: MNHEY and SVGAGI. Deletions cut 5 bases from V and 6 bases from J, with 16 bases between. The CDR3 extends over 14 amino acids.

The chain joins TRBV5-1 to TRBJ2-1; weak D call: TRBD2 (5 bases). The V end lost 2 bases, the J end lost 9 bases, and 15 bases lay between the germline ends. CDR3 length: 14 residues. Germline V gene lookup returns CDR1 SGHRS and CDR2 YFSETQ. The CDR3 is CASSFAALEAEQFF. The CDR3, as DNA: TGCGCCAGCAGCTTCGCCGCACTAGAAGCTGAGCAGTTCTTC.

This clonotype was observed a few times. This chain connects TRBV29-1 to TRBJ2-2, with D hard to call. The CDR3 consists of 12 residues. From germline, CDR1 is SQVTM and CDR2 ANQGSEA. V shed 4 bases and J shed 7 bases, with 10 bases lying between them. The CDR3 sequence is CSVGRRGGELFF. The DNA for the CDR3 is TGCAGCGTTGGTAGGAGAGGCGGGGAGCTGTTTTTT.

The genes are TRBV6-5 and TRBJ1-4; D may be TRBD1 (6 bases). The germline V and J ends were trimmed by 2 bases and 7 bases, with 14 bases remaining between them. The CDR3 sequence is 15 residues long. Per germline, CDR1 MNHEY and CDR2 SVGAGI. DNA of the CDR3: TGTGCCAGCAGTTACGAGGGGGTGGGAGTTGAAAAACTGTTTTTT. Translating gives CASSYEGVGVEKLFF.

This clonotype turned up a few times. The chain recombines TRBV29-1 with TRBJ2-7, with TRBD2 identical over 11 bases. The CDR3 covers 15 residues. Trimming at V came to 4 bases and at J to 3 bases, leaving 8 bases not matched to a gene. Germline V gene sequence: CDR1 SQVTM, CDR2 ANQGSEA. The CDR3 reads CSVAGLAGGNYEQYF. The CDR3 coding sequence is TGCAGCGTTGCCGGCTTAGCGGGGGGGAACTACGAGCAGTACTTC.

The chain is built from TRBV6-5 and TRBJ1-2; D ambiguous. The CDR3 length is 13 residues. Germline V CDR1 and CDR2: MNHEY, SVGAGI. The V end lost 5 bases, the J end lost 6 bases, and 13 bases lay between the germline ends. As DNA, the CDR3 is TGTGCCAGCAGTCTCCAAGGACTAGATGGCTACACCTTC. Translating gives CASSLQGLDGYTF.

The chain is built from TRBV9 and TRBJ1-2, with D perhaps TRBD1 (6 bases). The CDR3 has 15 amino acids. Germline V gene data show CDR1 as SGDLS and CDR2 as YYNGEE. V was pared by 4 bases and J by 0 bases, with 13 bases between. CDR3 region: CASSQGQLSNYGYTF. The CDR3 DNA reads TGTGCCAGCAGCCAAGGACAGCTTTCTAACTATGGCTACACCTTC.

The rearrangement links TRBV20-1 to TRBJ1-1; unclear D gene. Germline CDR1 is DFQATT and CDR2 is SNEGSKA (reference sequence). Trimming shortened V by 1 base and J by 0 bases, and 12 bases separated the two germline ends. The CDR3 extends over 15 amino acids. CDR3: CSARGSRQMNTEAFF. The CDR3 bases are TGCAGTGCTAGAGGGTCACGGCAGATGAACACTGAAGCTTTCTTT.

Only one count was recorded for this clonotype. The chain combines TRBV20-1 with TRBJ2-1; TRBD2 matches at 9 bases. Gene TRBJ2-7 matches the end of the DNA better, so the J call may be wrong. Germline V gene data show CDR1 as DFQATT and CDR2 as SNEGSKA (reference sequence). The CDR3 spans 14 residues. CDR3 nucleotide sequence: TGCAGTGCTAGGGAGCGGGGGGCCAACAATGAGCAGTACTTC. It translates to CSARERGANNEQYF.

This clonotype occurred a few times. The CDR3 spells CSARRGGNTDTQYF. Written as DNA, the CDR3 is TGCAGTGCTAGAAGGGGGGGAAACACAGATACGCAGTATTTT. This sequence joins TRBV20-1 and TRBJ2-3; a possible D gene is TRBD2 (7 bases). Trimming shortened V by 2 bases and J by 2 bases, and 11 bases separated the two germline ends. The CDR3 totals 14 residues. Germline CDR1 DFQATT, CDR2 SNEGSKA (reference sequence).

The CDR3 sequence: CSAAPDGGNTEAFF. The CDR3 DNA follows: TGCAGTGCCGCCCCCGATGGGGGGAACACTGAAGCTTTCTTT. The rearrangement joins TRBV20-1 to TRBJ1-1, with D possibly TRBD1 on 5 matching bases. The germline gives CDR1 DFQATT, CDR2 SNEGSKA (reference sequence). CDR3 length: 14 residues. V dropped 6 bases and J dropped 1 base, with 15 bases sitting between them.

The chain couples TRBV7-9 to TRBJ1-5; TRBD1 matches 10 bases. The CDR3 runs to 16 residues. V was pared by 5 bases and J by 1 base, with 5 bases of the junction left unmatched. Germline V CDR1 and CDR2: SEHNR, FQNEAQ (reference sequence). CDR3 in DNA: TGTGCCAGCAGCCCCTGGACAGGGGGAAGCAATCAGCCCCAGCATTTT. It encodes CASSPWTGGSNQPQHF.

The genes are TRBV7-9 and TRBJ2-3; D is tentatively TRBD1 or TRBD2 (5 bases each). CDR1 and CDR2 (germline): SEHNR, FQNEAQ (reference sequence). There are 12 residues in the CDR3. This CDR3 reads CAGVPSTDTQYF. The CDR3 bases are TGTGCGGGGGTACCTAGCACAGATACGCAGTATTTT.

The gene calls are TRBV6-2 or TRBV6-3 and TRBJ2-5; D uncertain. The CDR3 sequence is 16 residues long. Germline-derived CDR1 and CDR2 are MNHEY and SVGEGT. The V end lost 0 bases, the J end lost 4 bases, and 15 bases lay between the germline ends. The CDR3 here is CASSYSISPVGETQYF. The DNA of the CDR3 is TGTGCCAGCAGTTACTCGATAAGTCCAGTTGGAGAGACCCAGTACTTC.

This sequence joins TRBV5-1 and TRBJ1-5; no clear D gene. The germline V and J ends were trimmed by 0 bases and 0 bases, with 10 bases remaining between them. CDR1 SGHRS and CDR2 YFSETQ come from the germline V gene. There are 16 residues in the CDR3. CDR3 nucleotides: TGCGCCAGCAGCTTGGAAGGGAGGGATAGCAATCAGCCCCAGCATTTT. Translating gives CASSLEGRDSNQPQHF.

The sample holds a few counts of this clonotype. The rearrangement uses TRBV12-3 or TRBV12-4 and TRBJ1-1; 7 nucleotides line up with TRBD1. The CDR3 totals 14 residues. V dropped 3 bases and J dropped 5; count of bases not matched to a gene: 6. CDR3 nucleotides: TGTGCCAGCAGTTTTAAGGAACAGGGGACTGAAGCTTTCTTT. Protein sequence: CASSFKEQGTEAFF.

This chain joins TRBV20-1 and TRBJ2-3, with D unresolved. V was cut by 7 bases and J by 2 bases, with 13 bases left in between. The CDR3 is made up of 13 amino acids. CDR1 DFQATT and CDR2 SNEGSKA come from the germline V gene (reference sequence). The DNA for the CDR3 is TGCAGTGTCTACGACTCCACCACAGATACGCAGTATTTT. Its translation is CSVYDSTTDTQYF.

The V and J genes are TRBV5-4 and TRBJ2-5, with D tentatively TRBD1 (6 bases). V was trimmed by 7 bases and J by 0 bases, leaving 16 bases between them. This CDR3 has 15 residues. CDR1 is SGHNT, CDR2 YYREEE, per germline (reference sequence). The CDR3 here is CASQQGLMYQETQYF. The CDR3 DNA reads as TGTGCCAGCCAACAGGGCCTAATGTACCAAGAGACCCAGTACTTC.

The chain employs TRBV7-8 and TRBJ1-2; 11 nucleotides match TRBD1. There are 16 residues in the CDR3. V shed 7 bases, J shed 5 bases, and the junction held 12 bases outside the gene matches. Germline V CDR1 and CDR2: SGHVS, FQNEAQ. In nucleotides, the CDR3 is TGTGCCAGCAACACCGGGGGGACAGGGGGAATATATGGCTACACCTTC. It translates to CASNTGGTGGIYGYTF.

The rearrangement uses TRBV3-1 and TRBJ1-6; perhaps TRBD1 as D (6 bases). This CDR3 has 14 amino acids. Trimming stripped 3 bases from V and 7 bases from J, with 10 bases between. Germline assignment: CDR1 LGHDT and CDR2 YNNKEL (reference sequence). The CDR3 protein is CASSHTGSNSPLHF. The CDR3 nucleotides are TGTGCCAGCAGCCACACAGGGTCGAATTCACCCCTCCACTTT.

This rearrangement joins TRBV18 to TRBJ2-5; weak D call: TRBD2 (6 bases). The closer fit of TRBJ2-7 to the DNA end suggests the J call may be wrong. Germline-derived CDR1 and CDR2 are KGHSH and LQKENI. This CDR3 comprises 14 residues. The chain's CDR3 is CASSQGLNYYEQYF. CDR3 coding DNA: TGTGCCAGCTCACAGGGACTGAACTACTACGAGCAGTACTTC.

Here the CDR3 DNA reads TGTGCCAGCAGCCCCTATAAAGACGCTGAAGCTTTCTTT. Its protein product is CASSPYKDAEAFF. The chain recombines TRBV6-5 with TRBJ1-1; the D is unclear. This CDR3 has 13 amino acids. V lost 6 bases, J lost 6 bases, and 14 bases lay in between. From germline, CDR1 is MNHEY and CDR2 SVGAGI.

This clonotype was seen only a few times. As DNA, the CDR3 is TGTGCCAGCAGCCCCCTCCCTGTGACAGGAAACGGGAATGAGCAGTACTTC. Protein sequence: CASSPLPVTGNGNEQYF. The chain links TRBV6-1 to TRBJ2-7; TRBD1 is a possible D gene (6 bases). This CDR3 has 17 amino acids. V gave up 6 bases and J gave up 7 bases, with 28 bases separating them. Looked up from germline, CDR1 is MNHNS and CDR2 is SASEGT.

This clonotype came up a few times. The chain employs TRBV12-3 or TRBV12-4 and TRBJ2-1; 13 bases line up with TRBD2. The CDR3 sequence is 15 residues long. The junction had 8 bases not matched to a gene; V was cut back by 6 bases and J by 9 bases. CDR3 sequence (DNA): TGTGCCAGCAGCCTAACTAGCGGGGGGGCGGGTGAGCAGTTCTTC. This codes for CASSLTSGGAGEQFF.